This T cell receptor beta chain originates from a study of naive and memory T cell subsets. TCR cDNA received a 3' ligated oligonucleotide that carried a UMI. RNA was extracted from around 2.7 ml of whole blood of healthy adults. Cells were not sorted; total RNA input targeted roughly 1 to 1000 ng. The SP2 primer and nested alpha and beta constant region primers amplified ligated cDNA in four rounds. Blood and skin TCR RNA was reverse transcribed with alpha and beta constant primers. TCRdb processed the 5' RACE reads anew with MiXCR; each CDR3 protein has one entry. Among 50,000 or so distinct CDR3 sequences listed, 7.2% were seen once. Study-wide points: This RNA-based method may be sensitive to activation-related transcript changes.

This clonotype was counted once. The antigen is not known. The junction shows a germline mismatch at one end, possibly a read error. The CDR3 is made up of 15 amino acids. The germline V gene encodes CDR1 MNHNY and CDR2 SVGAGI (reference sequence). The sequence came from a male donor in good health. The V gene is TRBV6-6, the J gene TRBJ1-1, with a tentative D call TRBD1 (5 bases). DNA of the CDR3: TGTCCCAGCTCCCGCGTGTCGGGGGGGGGGACTGAAGCTTTCTTT. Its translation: CPSSRVSGGGTEAFF.